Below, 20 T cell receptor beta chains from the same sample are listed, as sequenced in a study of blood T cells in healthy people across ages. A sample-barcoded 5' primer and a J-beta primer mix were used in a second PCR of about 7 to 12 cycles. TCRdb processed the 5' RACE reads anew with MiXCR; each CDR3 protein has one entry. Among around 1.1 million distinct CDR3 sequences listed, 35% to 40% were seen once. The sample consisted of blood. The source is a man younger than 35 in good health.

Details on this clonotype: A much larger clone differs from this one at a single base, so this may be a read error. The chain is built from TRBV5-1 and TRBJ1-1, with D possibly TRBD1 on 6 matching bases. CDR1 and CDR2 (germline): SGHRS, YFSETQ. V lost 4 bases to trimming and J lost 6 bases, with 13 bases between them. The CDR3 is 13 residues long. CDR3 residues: CASSVRGRPEAFF. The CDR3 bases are TGCGCCAGCAGCGTCAGGGGCCGCCCTGAAGCTTTCTTT.

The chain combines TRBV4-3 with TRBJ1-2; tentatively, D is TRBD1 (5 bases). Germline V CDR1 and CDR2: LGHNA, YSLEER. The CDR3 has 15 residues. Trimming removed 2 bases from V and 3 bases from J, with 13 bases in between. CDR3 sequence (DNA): TGCGCCAGCAGCCAAAATGTCAGGGCGGACTATGGCTACACCTTC. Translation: CASSQNVRADYGYTF.

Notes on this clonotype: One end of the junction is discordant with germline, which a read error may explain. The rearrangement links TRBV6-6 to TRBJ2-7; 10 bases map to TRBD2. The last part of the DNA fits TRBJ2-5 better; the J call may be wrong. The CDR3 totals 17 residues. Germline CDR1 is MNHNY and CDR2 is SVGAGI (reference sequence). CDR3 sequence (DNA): TGTGCCAACAGTTACTCCTCCAGCGGGGGGGCTTTAGAGACCCAGTACTTC. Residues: CANSYSSSGGALETQYF.

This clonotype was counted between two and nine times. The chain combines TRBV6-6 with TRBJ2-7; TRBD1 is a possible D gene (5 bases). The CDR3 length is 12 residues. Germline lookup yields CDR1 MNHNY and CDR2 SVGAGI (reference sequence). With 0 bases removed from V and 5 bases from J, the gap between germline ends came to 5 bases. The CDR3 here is CASSYSGHEQYF. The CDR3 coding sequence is TGTGCCAGCAGTTACTCGGGGCACGAGCAGTACTTC.

The chain's CDR3 is CASSVEASGGYQETQYF. The CDR3 DNA sequence: TGTGCCAGCAGCGTAGAGGCTAGCGGGGGGTACCAAGAGACCCAGTACTTC. The chain has TRBV9 and TRBJ2-5; 11 bases line up with TRBD2. The CDR3 has 17 residues. Germline trimming cut 0 bases from V and 0 bases from J; bases unmatched to any gene: 4. In germline, CDR1 is SGDLS, CDR2 YYNGEE.

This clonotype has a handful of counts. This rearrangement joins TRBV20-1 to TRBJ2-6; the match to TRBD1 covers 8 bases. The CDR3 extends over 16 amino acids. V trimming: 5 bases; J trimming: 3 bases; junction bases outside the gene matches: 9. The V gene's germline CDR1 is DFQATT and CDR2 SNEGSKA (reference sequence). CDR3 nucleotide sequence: TGCAGTGCTCAAAGACAGGGGTCTAATGGGGCCAACGTCCTGACTTTC. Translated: CSAQRQGSNGANVLTF.

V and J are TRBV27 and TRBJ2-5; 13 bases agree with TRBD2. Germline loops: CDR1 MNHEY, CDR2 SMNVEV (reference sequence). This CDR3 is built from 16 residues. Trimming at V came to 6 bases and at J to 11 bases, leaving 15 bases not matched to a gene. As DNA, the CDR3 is TGTGCCAGCAGGACACTAGCGGGGGGGTACCACAATGAGCAGTACTTC. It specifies CASRTLAGGYHNEQYF.

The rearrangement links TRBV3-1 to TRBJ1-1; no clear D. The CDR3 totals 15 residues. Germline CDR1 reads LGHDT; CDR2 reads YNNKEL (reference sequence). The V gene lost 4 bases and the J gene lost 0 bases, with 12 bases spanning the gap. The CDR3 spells CASSPSKAMNTEAFF. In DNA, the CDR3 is TGTGCCAGCAGCCCGAGTAAGGCGATGAACACTGAAGCTTTCTTT.

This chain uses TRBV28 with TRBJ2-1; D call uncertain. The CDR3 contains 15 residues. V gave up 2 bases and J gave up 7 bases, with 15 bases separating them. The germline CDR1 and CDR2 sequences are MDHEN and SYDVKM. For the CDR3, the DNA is TGTGCCAGCAGTTTAAGCCGCCAGTTTTGGAATGAGCAGTTCTTC. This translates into CASSLSRQFWNEQFF. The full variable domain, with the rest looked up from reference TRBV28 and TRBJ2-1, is DVKVTQSSRYLVKRTGEKVFLECVQDMDHENMFWYRQDPGLGLRLIYFSYDVKMKEKGDIPEGYSVSREKKERFSLILESASTNQTSMYLCASSLSRQFWNEQFFGPGTRLTVL.

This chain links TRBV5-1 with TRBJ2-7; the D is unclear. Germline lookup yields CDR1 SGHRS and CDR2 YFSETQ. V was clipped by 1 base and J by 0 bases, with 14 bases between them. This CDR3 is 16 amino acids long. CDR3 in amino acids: CASSLSRENPSYEQYF. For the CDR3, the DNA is TGCGCCAGCAGCTTGAGTAGGGAAAACCCCTCCTACGAGCAGTACTTC.

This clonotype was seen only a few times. CDR3 in DNA: TGTGCCAGCAGTCCCAACAGGGAATATAATTCACCCCTCCACTTT. Translation gives CASSPNREYNSPLHF. V gene TRBV6-2 or TRBV6-3 combines with J gene TRBJ1-6; perhaps TRBD1 as D (6 bases). Germline CDR1 and CDR2: MNHEY and SVGEGT. With 5 bases removed from V and 4 bases from J, the gap between germline ends came to 12 bases. The CDR3 contains 15 residues.

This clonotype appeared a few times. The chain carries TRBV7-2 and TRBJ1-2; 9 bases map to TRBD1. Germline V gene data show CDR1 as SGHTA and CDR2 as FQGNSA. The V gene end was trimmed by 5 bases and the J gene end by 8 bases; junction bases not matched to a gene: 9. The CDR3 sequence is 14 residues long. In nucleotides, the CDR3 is TGTGCCAGCAGCCAGCGAGGGACAGGGATAGGCTACACCTTC. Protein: CASSQRGTGIGYTF.

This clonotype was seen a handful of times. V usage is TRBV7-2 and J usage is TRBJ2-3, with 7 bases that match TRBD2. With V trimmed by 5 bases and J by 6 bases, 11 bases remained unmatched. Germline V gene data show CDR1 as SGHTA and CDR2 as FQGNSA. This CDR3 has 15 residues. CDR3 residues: CASSLTGAGYDTQYF. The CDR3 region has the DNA TGTGCCAGCAGCCTCACGGGAGCGGGGTACGATACGCAGTATTTT.

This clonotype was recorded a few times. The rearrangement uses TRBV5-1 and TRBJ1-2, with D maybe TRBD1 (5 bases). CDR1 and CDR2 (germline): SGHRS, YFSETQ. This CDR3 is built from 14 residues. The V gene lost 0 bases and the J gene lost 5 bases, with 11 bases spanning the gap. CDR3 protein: CASSLETPGYGYTF. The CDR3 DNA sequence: TGCGCCAGCAGCTTGGAGACCCCAGGGTATGGCTACACCTTC.

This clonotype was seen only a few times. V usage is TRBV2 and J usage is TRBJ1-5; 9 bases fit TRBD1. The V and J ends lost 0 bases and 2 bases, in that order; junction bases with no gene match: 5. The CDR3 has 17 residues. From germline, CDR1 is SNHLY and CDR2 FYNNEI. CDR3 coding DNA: TGTGCCAGCAGTGAAGCGGGTTGGACAGGGGGCAATCAGCCCCAGCATTTT. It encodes CASSEAGWTGGNQPQHF.

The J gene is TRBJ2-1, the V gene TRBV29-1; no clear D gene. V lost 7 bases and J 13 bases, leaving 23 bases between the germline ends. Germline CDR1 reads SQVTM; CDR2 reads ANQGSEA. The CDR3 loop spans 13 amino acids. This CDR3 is CSGGHRQEETQFF. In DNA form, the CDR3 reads TGCAGCGGCGGCCACCGGCAAGAAGAGACCCAGTTCTTC.

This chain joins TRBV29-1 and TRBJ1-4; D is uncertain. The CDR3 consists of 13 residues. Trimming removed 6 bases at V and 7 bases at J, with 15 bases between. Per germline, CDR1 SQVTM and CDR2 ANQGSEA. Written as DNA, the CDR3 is TGCAGCGTCTACATAGATTGGGGTGAAAAACTGTTTTTT. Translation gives CSVYIDWGEKLFF.

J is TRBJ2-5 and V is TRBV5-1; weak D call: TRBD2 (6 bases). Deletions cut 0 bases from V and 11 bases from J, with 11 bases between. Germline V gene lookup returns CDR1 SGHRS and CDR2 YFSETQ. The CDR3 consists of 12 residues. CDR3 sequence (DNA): TGCGCCAGCAGCTTGGCTGGGGAGGAGCAGTACTTC. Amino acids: CASSLAGEEQYF.

CDR3 nucleotide sequence: TGTGCCAGCAGCTCCACCGGGACAGGGACTAGCGGGAAATACAATGAGCAGTACTTC. As protein: CASSSTGTGTSGKYNEQYF. This rearrangement joins TRBV7-2 to TRBJ2-7; 13 bases fit TRBD2. Germline CDR1 and CDR2: SGHTA and FQGNSA. V shed 4 bases, J shed 7 bases, and the junction held 19 bases outside the gene matches. This CDR3 is 19 amino acids long.

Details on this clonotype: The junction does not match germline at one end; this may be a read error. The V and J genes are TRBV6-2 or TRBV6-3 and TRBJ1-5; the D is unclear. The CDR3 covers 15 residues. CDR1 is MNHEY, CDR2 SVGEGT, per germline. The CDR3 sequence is CTSRPLGAVYQPQHF. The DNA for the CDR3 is TGTACCAGCAGGCCTCTCGGTGCTGTTTATCAGCCCCAGCATTTT.